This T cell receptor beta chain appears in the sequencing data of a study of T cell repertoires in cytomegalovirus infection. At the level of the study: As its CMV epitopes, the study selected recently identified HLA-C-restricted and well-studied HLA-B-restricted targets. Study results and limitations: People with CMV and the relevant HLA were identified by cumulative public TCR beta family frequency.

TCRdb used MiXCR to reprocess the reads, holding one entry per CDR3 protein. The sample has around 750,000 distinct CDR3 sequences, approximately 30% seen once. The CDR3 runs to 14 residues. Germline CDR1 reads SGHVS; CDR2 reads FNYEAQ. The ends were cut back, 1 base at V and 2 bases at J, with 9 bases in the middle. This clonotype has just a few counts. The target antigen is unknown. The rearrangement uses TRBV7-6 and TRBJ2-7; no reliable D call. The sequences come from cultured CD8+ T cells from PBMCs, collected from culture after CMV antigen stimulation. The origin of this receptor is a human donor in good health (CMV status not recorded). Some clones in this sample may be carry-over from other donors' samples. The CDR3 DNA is TGTGCCAGCAGCTTAGGCCAGGATACCTACGAGCAGTACTTC. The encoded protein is CASSLGQDTYEQYF.